The 30 T cell receptor beta chains presented below share a single source sample, sequenced in a study of cytomegalovirus exposure and HLA in healthy donors. It was with 60 Vbeta and 13 Jbeta primers that the PCR ran. This table comes from immunoSEQ multiplex PCR, and its TCRdb copy is limited to in-frame clones, with some not included. The table shows 200,000 or so clones, with 75% to 80% occurring only once. The sequencing input was PBMCs. The receptors here all came from a man younger than 35 in good health and CMV-seronegative.

The rearrangement links TRBV4-3 to TRBJ1-2; D call uncertain. The CDR3 sequence is 13 residues long. Germline V lookup: CDR1 LGHNA, CDR2 YSLEER. V gave up 2 bases and J gave up 4 bases, with 8 bases separating them. CDR3 amino acids: CASSQSGSYGYTF. The CDR3 DNA follows: TGCGCCAGCAGCCAATCTGGGAGCTATGGCTACACCTTC.

The rearrangement links TRBV11-2 to TRBJ2-1, with D possibly being TRBD2 (5 bases). Germline CDR1 and CDR2: SGHAT and FQNNGV. CDR3 length equals 16 residues. The ends were cut back, 5 bases at V and 4 bases at J, with 18 bases in the middle. The CDR3 is CASSPPSFWAYNEQFF. CDR3 DNA sequence: TGTGCCAGCAGCCCCCCTAGCTTCTGGGCTTACAATGAGCAGTTCTTC.

This clone was observed a handful of times. The chain couples TRBV2 to TRBJ2-7; a possible D gene is TRBD2 (5 bases). The CDR3 sequence is 14 residues long. The ends were cut back, 5 bases at V and 1 base at J, with 12 bases in the middle. Germline assignment: CDR1 SNHLY and CDR2 FYNNEI. For the CDR3, the DNA is TGTGCCAGCAGTAAAAACCGGGAATCCTACGAGCAGTACTTC. It codes for CASSKNRESYEQYF.

This chain joins TRBV6-5 and TRBJ1-3; D unresolved. This CDR3 comprises 15 residues. Germline CDR1 reads MNHEY; CDR2 reads SVGAGI. Trimming pared 7 bases from V and 0 bases from J, leaving 13 bases between. DNA for the CDR3: TGTGCCAGCACGATTAGCACTAGCTCTGGAAACACCATATATTTT. Translating gives CASTISTSSGNTIYF.

V usage is TRBV6-1 and J usage is TRBJ2-1, with 10 bases identical to TRBD2. Trimming cost V 4 bases and J 3 bases; bases outside gene matches: 6. Germline V gives CDR1 MNHNS, CDR2 SASEGT. The CDR3 consists of 16 residues. The CDR3 DNA reads as TGTGCCAGCAGTGCCTTAGCGGGAGGAATCTACAATGAGCAGTTCTTC. It specifies CASSALAGGIYNEQFF.

In its sample, this clone was seen a few times. The V call is TRBV4-3, the J call TRBJ1-2; D not resolved. The V and J ends lost 0 bases and 6 bases respectively, with 14 bases between them. This CDR3 has 15 residues. Looked up from germline, CDR1 is LGHNA and CDR2 is YSLEER. The CDR3 bases are TGCGCCAGCAGCCAAGATCTATTGGCGGGGAATGGCTACACCTTC. Translated, it gives CASSQDLLAGNGYTF.

The V gene is TRBV30, the J gene TRBJ1-5; TRBD1 aligns across 9 bases. V was clipped by 3 bases and J by 0 bases; unmatched bases: 6. There are 16 residues in the CDR3. The germline gives CDR1 GTSNPN, CDR2 SVGIG (reference sequence). The CDR3 DNA reads as TGTGCCTGGAGGACAGGGGGGGGATATAGCAATCAGCCCCAGCATTTT. Its translation: CAWRTGGGYSNQPQHF.

The chain uses TRBV7-2 and TRBJ2-3, with 9 bases matching TRBD2. There are 17 residues in the CDR3. Trimming removed 1 base from V and 0 bases from J; junction bases left unmatched: 5. The germline CDR1 and CDR2 sequences are SGHTA and FQGNSA. CDR3 in DNA: TGTGCCAGCAGCTTAGTACTAGCGGGTGTAAGCACAGATACGCAGTATTTT. As protein: CASSLVLAGVSTDTQYF.

The gene calls are TRBV6-5 and TRBJ2-7; perhaps TRBD1 as D (5 bases). The germline V gene encodes CDR1 MNHEY and CDR2 SVGAGI. Trimming took 3 bases from V and 2 from J, leaving 14 bases between them. This CDR3 has 15 residues. The CDR3 DNA reads as TGTGCCAGCAGTTATCACAGGAGAAGAACCTACGAGCAGTACTTC. Translated: CASSYHRRRTYEQYF.

V usage is TRBV7-2 and J usage is TRBJ2-7; 7 bases align to TRBD1. V trimming: 6 bases; J trimming: 2 bases; junction bases outside the gene matches: 4. CDR1 is SGHTA, CDR2 FQGNSA, per germline. CDR3 length: 13 amino acids. CDR3 sequence: CASRRTGAYEQYF. The CDR3 bases are TGTGCCAGCAGGCGGACAGGTGCCTACGAGCAGTACTTC. The complete variable domain, with remaining parts taken from reference TRBV7-2 and TRBJ2-7, reads GAGVSQSPSNKVTEKGKDVELRCDPISGHTALYWYRQSLGQGLEFLIYFQGNSAPDKSGLPSDRFSAERTGGSVSTLTIQRTQQEDSAVYLCASRRTGAYEQYFGPGTRLTVT.

V usage is TRBV5-1 and J usage is TRBJ2-1; 10 bases agree with TRBD2. This CDR3 region has 15 residues. Germline loops: CDR1 SGHRS, CDR2 YFSETQ. V lost 3 bases, J lost 6 bases, and 6 bases stayed unmatched. CDR3 nucleotides: TGCGCCAGCAGCTCCCTAGCGGGGGCCCTCAATGAGCAGTTCTTC. Protein product: CASSSLAGALNEQFF.

This sequence joins TRBV2 and TRBJ1-5, with D perhaps TRBD1 (6 bases). This CDR3 has 17 residues. V lost 3 bases and J 0 bases, leaving 15 bases between the germline ends. Germline assignment: CDR1 SNHLY and CDR2 FYNNEI. CDR3 nucleotide sequence: TGTGCCAGCAGTGACAGGGGCCTAGACCATAGCAATCAGCCCCAGCATTTT. The encoded protein is CASSDRGLDHSNQPQHF.

This clone appeared a few times. The gene calls are TRBV7-6 and TRBJ2-7, with 12 bases that match TRBD2. This CDR3 spans 17 amino acids. The germline gives CDR1 SGHVS, CDR2 FNYEAQ. Unmatched junction bases numbered 9, after V lost 3 bases and J lost 3 bases. The CDR3: CASSLALAGGPIYEQYF. CDR3 in DNA: TGTGCCAGCAGCTTGGCACTAGCGGGGGGACCGATCTACGAGCAGTACTTC.

This sequence joins TRBV3-1 (or the pseudogene TRBV3-2) and TRBJ2-3; D gene ambiguous. V was cut by 9 bases and J by 6 bases, with 4 bases left in between. The CDR3 loop spans 9 amino acids. Germline V gene lookup returns CDR1 LGHDT and CDR2 YNNKEL (reference sequence). DNA for the CDR3: TGTGCCAGTCAGGATACGCAGTATTTT. Translated: CASQDTQYF.

V gene TRBV7-2 combines with J gene TRBJ1-1; D is perhaps TRBD1 (5 bases). Germline-derived CDR1 and CDR2 are SGHTA and FQGNSA. This CDR3 has 11 amino acids. V lost 1 base to trimming and J lost 8 bases, with 5 bases between them. The CDR3 region has the DNA TGTGCCAGCAGCTTAGAGGGGGAAGCTTTCTTT. Protein product: CASSLEGEAFF.

The chain carries TRBV7-9 and TRBJ2-7; TRBD1 aligns across 7 bases. CDR1 is SEHNR, CDR2 FQNEAQ, per germline (reference sequence). The CDR3 sequence is 13 residues long. V shed 4 bases and J 6 bases; nucleotides not matched to a gene: 6. CDR3 protein: CASSSTGWFEQYF. In nucleotides, the CDR3 is TGTGCCAGCAGCTCGACAGGGTGGTTCGAGCAGTACTTC.

The V and J genes are TRBV9 and TRBJ1-2; TRBD1 might be the D (5 bases). With 0 bases removed from V and 1 base from J, the gap between germline ends came to 13 bases. Germline V CDR1 and CDR2: SGDLS, YYNGEE. The CDR3 spans 16 residues. The CDR3 region has the DNA TGTGCCAGCAGCGTAGCGTCTGGGGCCAGTAACTATGGCTACACCTTC. It yields the protein CASSVASGASNYGYTF. Variable domain in full (rest from reference TRBV9 and TRBJ1-2): DSGVTQTPKHLITATGQRVTLRCSPRSGDLSVYWYQQSLDQGLQFLIQYYNGEERAKGNILERFSAQQFPDLHSELNLSSLELGDSALYFCASSVASGASNYGYTFGSGTRLTVV.

The chain employs TRBV13 and TRBJ2-4, with a weak D call TRBD1 (5 bases). The CDR3 has 19 amino acids. CDR1 is PRHDT, CDR2 FYEKMQ, per germline (reference sequence). Trimming cost V 2 bases and J 5 bases, with 25 bases left between them. The CDR3 DNA reads as TGTGCCAGCAGCTTATCCCCCCTACAAGGGGTGAAAGGAGAAAACATTCAGTACTTC. Translated, it gives CASSLSPLQGVKGENIQYF.

The chain combines TRBV6-5 with TRBJ2-1; 13 nucleotides align to TRBD2. CDR1 MNHEY and CDR2 SVGAGI come from the germline V gene. V was clipped by 4 bases and J by 7 bases; unmatched bases: 4. CDR3 length: 15 residues. The CDR3 sequence: CASSSGTSGTNEQFF. The CDR3 region has the DNA TGTGCCAGCAGTTCCGGGACTAGCGGGACAAATGAGCAGTTCTTC.

The V gene is TRBV7-3, the J gene TRBJ2-1, with D perhaps matching TRBD2 (5 bases). Germline V gene data show CDR1 as SGHTA and CDR2 as FQGTGA. The V end was cut by 3 bases, the J end by 7 bases, with 7 bases between. There are 12 residues in the CDR3. The CDR3 loop is CASSFSGNEQFF. CDR3 DNA sequence: TGTGCCAGCAGCTTCTCGGGGAATGAGCAGTTCTTC.

This rearrangement joins TRBV4-3 to TRBJ2-1; 7 bases agree with TRBD1. Trimming took 4 bases from V and 3 from J; bases not matched to a gene: 9. The germline V gene encodes CDR1 LGHNA and CDR2 YSLEER. The CDR3 runs to 16 residues. The DNA of the CDR3 is TGCGCCAGCAGCCGAGACAGGGCCTCGATCTACAATGAGCAGTTCTTC. As protein: CASSRDRASIYNEQFF.

This clone was detected once. The CDR3: CASNSDNRASYEQYF. DNA of the CDR3: TGTGCCAGCAATTCAGACAACAGGGCCTCCTACGAGCAGTACTTC. The chain has TRBV28 and TRBJ2-7, with a tentative D call TRBD1 (6 bases). This CDR3 region has 15 residues. Germline assignment: CDR1 MDHEN and CDR2 SYDVKM. Trimming took off 7 bases at V and 0 bases at J, with 16 bases between the two ends.

The rearrangement uses TRBV10-3 and TRBJ2-7, with TRBD2 identical over 7 bases. The germline V gene encodes CDR1 ENHRY and CDR2 SYGVKD. Trimming removed 10 bases from V and 0 bases from J; junction bases left unmatched: 6. The CDR3 contains 13 residues. The CDR3 bases are TGTGCCACCCGCGGGGGTAACTCCTACGAGCAGTACTTC. Translation: CATRGGNSYEQYF.

The chain links TRBV12-5 to TRBJ2-3; perhaps TRBD1 as D (6 bases). Germline V gives CDR1 LGHNT, CDR2 FRNRAP. This CDR3 comprises 15 residues. Trimming cost V 1 base and J 2 bases, with 10 bases left between them. CDR3 sequence reads: CASGLDRANTDTQYF. CDR3 nucleotides: TGTGCTAGTGGTTTGGACAGGGCTAACACAGATACGCAGTATTTT. The complete variable domain, with remaining parts taken from reference TRBV12-5 and TRBJ2-3, reads DARVTQTPRHKVTEMGQEVTMRCQPILGHNTVFWYRQTMMQGLELLAYFRNRAPLDDSGMPKDRFSAEMPDATLATLKIQPSEPRDSAVYFCASGLDRANTDTQYFGPGTRLTVL.

The chain has TRBV7-9 and TRBJ2-7; 13 bases map to TRBD2. The trim removed 5 bases at V and 2 bases at J, leaving 6 bases unmatched. CDR3 length: 16 amino acids. CDR1 SEHNR and CDR2 FQNEAQ come from the germline V gene (reference sequence). This chain's CDR3 is CASSPWTSGSTYEQYF. The CDR3 DNA reads TGTGCCAGCAGCCCCTGGACTAGCGGGAGCACCTACGAGCAGTACTTC.

The rearrangement uses TRBV10-3 and TRBJ2-5; 13 nucleotides line up with TRBD2. This CDR3 comprises 16 residues. Germline lookup yields CDR1 ENHRY and CDR2 SYGVKD. J gave up 7 bases and V 6 bases, and 11 bases lay outside the gene matches. This CDR3 is CAISPTSGGPDGTQYF. The CDR3 DNA sequence: TGTGCCATCAGCCCGACTAGCGGGGGGCCGGACGGGACCCAGTACTTC.

The chain couples TRBV28 to TRBJ2-7; weak D call: TRBD2 (5 bases). Germline V gives CDR1 MDHEN, CDR2 SYDVKM. This CDR3 comprises 13 residues. V was trimmed by 10 bases and J by 2 bases, leaving 15 bases between them. CDR3 nucleotides: TGTGCCAACGCGAGATCCGGGACCTACGAGCAGTACTTC. Its translation is CANARSGTYEQYF.

The chain employs TRBV27 and TRBJ2-1; D may be TRBD1 (6 bases). Trimming took 3 bases from V and 4 from J, leaving 13 bases between them. The CDR3 runs to 15 residues. Germline loops: CDR1 MNHEY, CDR2 SMNVEV (reference sequence). The CDR3 DNA reads as TGTGCCAGCAGTTTGGGGGCTGGACAGTACAATGAGCAGTTCTTC. This sequence encodes CASSLGAGQYNEQFF.

This clone was seen only a few times. This chain connects TRBV7-8 to TRBJ2-1; weak D call: TRBD2 (6 bases). The CDR3 is 15 amino acids. Germline values: CDR1 SGHVS, CDR2 FQNEAQ. The V and J ends lost 5 bases and 7 bases respectively, with 18 bases between them. Here the CDR3 DNA reads TGTGCCAGCAGCGATATCCGGGACGGAGGGAATGAGCAGTTCTTC. Translated: CASSDIRDGGNEQFF. Filled out from reference TRBV7-8 and TRBJ2-1, the complete variable domain reads GAGVSQSPRYKVAKRGQDVALRCDPISGHVSLFWYQQALGQGPEFLTYFQNEAQLDKSGLPSDRFFAERPEGSVSTLKIQRTQQEDSAVYLCASSDIRDGGNEQFFGPGTRLTVL.

The rearrangement uses TRBV5-1 and TRBJ2-3, with TRBD2 matching 14 bases. CDR3 length: 17 residues. Germline CDR1 is SGHRS and CDR2 is YFSETQ. The V and J ends lost 4 bases and 3 bases, in that order; junction bases with no gene match: 7. CDR3 amino acids: CASSPTSGRGDTDTQYF. CDR3 nucleotides: TGCGCCAGCAGCCCGACTAGCGGGAGGGGAGATACAGATACGCAGTATTTT.